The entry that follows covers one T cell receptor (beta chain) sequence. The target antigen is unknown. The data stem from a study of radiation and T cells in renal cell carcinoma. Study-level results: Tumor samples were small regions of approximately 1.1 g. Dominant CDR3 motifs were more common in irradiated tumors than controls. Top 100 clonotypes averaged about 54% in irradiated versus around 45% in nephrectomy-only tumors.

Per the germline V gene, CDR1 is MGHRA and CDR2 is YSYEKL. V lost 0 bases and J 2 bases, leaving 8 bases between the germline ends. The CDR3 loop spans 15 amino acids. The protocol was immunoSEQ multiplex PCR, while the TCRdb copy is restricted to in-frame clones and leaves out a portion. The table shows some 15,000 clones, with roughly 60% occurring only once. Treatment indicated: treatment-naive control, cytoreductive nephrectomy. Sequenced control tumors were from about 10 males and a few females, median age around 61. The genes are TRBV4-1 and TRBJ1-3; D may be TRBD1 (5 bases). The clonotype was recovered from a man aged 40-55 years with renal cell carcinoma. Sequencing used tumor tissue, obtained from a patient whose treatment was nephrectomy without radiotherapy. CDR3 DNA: TGCGCCAGCAGCCAAGACCCAGGGACTGGAAACACCATATATTTT. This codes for CASSQDPGTGNTIYF.